These 4 T cell receptor beta chains share one sample of origin, sequenced in a study of T cells after yellow fever vaccination. MiXCR, run by TCRdb on the 5' RACE reads, gives a single entry per CDR3 protein. The sample contains approximately 300,000 distinct CDR3 sequences, 6.8% of which appear only once. Source: PBMCs, taken 35 to 50 days after the first yellow fever vaccination. The source is a man aged 18 to 29 who received the YFV17D yellow fever vaccine.

This clonotype appeared many times. J is TRBJ2-1 and V is TRBV10-3; TRBD2 matches at 11 bases. CDR1 is ENHRY and CDR2 is SYGVKD in the germline V gene. This CDR3 contains 14 residues. The V segment lost 6 bases and the J segment 5 bases; nucleotides outside the gene matches: 3. CDR3 region: CAIRLSGGDNEQFF. CDR3 DNA: TGTGCCATCAGGCTTAGCGGGGGGGACAATGAGCAGTTCTTC.

In its sample, this clonotype was seen a few times. J is TRBJ2-1 and V is TRBV20-1; TRBD1 aligns across 9 bases. Germline trimming cut 5 bases from V and 8 bases from J; bases unmatched to any gene: 10. In germline, CDR1 is DFQATT, CDR2 SNEGSKA (reference sequence). This CDR3 contains 14 residues. CDR3 residues: CSAATGQGIDEQFF. The CDR3 bases are TGCAGTGCTGCGACGGGACAGGGTATTGATGAGCAGTTCTTC.

This clonotype was picked up many times. The genes are TRBV6-5 and TRBJ2-3; D is uncertain. Germline CDR1 and CDR2: MNHEY and SVGAGI. V dropped 4 bases and J dropped 4 bases, with 12 bases sitting between them. The CDR3 is 14 amino acids. As DNA, the CDR3 is TGTGCCAGCAGTTCCTCACCGGGCCCAGATACGCAGTATTTT. Residues: CASSSSPGPDTQYF.

The chain joins TRBV2 to TRBJ2-7, with TRBD1 as a possible D gene (6 bases). The CDR3 is 14 amino acids. Germline V gene data show CDR1 as SNHLY and CDR2 as FYNNEI. The V gene lost 4 bases and the J gene lost 2 bases, with 12 bases spanning the gap. The CDR3 sequence: CASSASNRAYEQYV. CDR3 nucleotides: TGTGCCAGCAGTGCTTCGAACAGGGCCTACGAGCAGTACGTC.